The 18 T cell receptor beta chains in this list originate from one sample, sequenced in a study of T cell changes during pregnancy in multiple sclerosis. Sequencing used immunoSEQ multiplex PCR; TCRdb keeps in-frame clones, though not all of them. The data contain just under 35,000 clones, approximately 91% of them singletons. Material: peripheral blood, obtained in the second trimester of pregnancy. These receptors all stem from a female donor in good health, enrolled as a control in a pregnancy study.

The chain has TRBV5-1 and TRBJ1-2, with D unclear. Germline loops: CDR1 SGHRS, CDR2 YFSETQ. This CDR3 spans 15 amino acids. Trimming pared 0 bases from V and 5 bases from J, leaving 14 bases between. CDR3 sequence: CASSLGKDSVYGYTF. The CDR3 DNA is TGCGCCAGCAGCTTGGGTAAGGACTCGGTATATGGCTACACCTTC.

CDR3 DNA: TGTGCCAGCAGCTTAGCAGCCGCTGAAGCTTTCTTT. Translating gives CASSLAAAEAFF. The J gene is TRBJ1-1, the V gene TRBV7-9; no definite D call. The CDR3 spans 12 residues. V dropped 0 bases and J dropped 6 bases, with 5 bases sitting between them. Germline CDR1 is SEHNR and CDR2 is FQNEAQ (reference sequence).

V usage is TRBV28 and J usage is TRBJ2-5, with D tentatively TRBD2 (5 bases). The CDR3 is made up of 16 amino acids. V lost 5 bases to trimming and J lost 1 base, with 17 bases between them. From germline, CDR1 is MDHEN and CDR2 SYDVKM. CDR3 bases: TGTGCCAGCAGTCGGCCCTCGGAGGCGGTCCAAGAGACCCAGTACTTC. Its translation: CASSRPSEAVQETQYF.

The J gene is TRBJ1-5, the V gene TRBV19, with 9 bases aligning to TRBD1. Germline values: CDR1 LNHDA, CDR2 SQIVND (reference sequence). CDR3 length equals 17 residues. J was trimmed by 0 bases and V by 6 bases; bases with no gene match: 9. Here the CDR3 DNA reads TGTGCCAGTAGCGTCGGGACAGGGACCGTTAGCAATCAGCCCCAGCATTTT. This codes for CASSVGTGTVSNQPQHF.

This sequence joins TRBV4-2 and TRBJ2-5; TRBD2 is a possible D gene (7 bases). CDR1 LGHNA and CDR2 YNFKEQ come from the germline V gene. The CDR3 runs to 15 residues. V lost 3 bases and J lost 2, with 13 bases in between. This CDR3 reads CASSQSRGGQETQYF. In nucleotides, the CDR3 is TGTGCCAGCAGCCAGAGTAGGGGGGGGCAAGAGACCCAGTACTTC.

In its sample, this clone was seen once. The rearrangement uses TRBV7-8 and TRBJ1-1, with TRBD1 matching over 8 bases. Trimming cost V 5 bases and J 0 bases; bases outside gene matches: 5. Germline loops: CDR1 SGHVS, CDR2 FQNEAQ. This CDR3 comprises 15 residues. The CDR3 region has the DNA TGTGCCAGCAGCATCGGACAGGGATTGAACACTGAAGCTTTCTTT. Translation gives CASSIGQGLNTEAFF.

The V call is TRBV6-1, the J call TRBJ2-3; a possible D gene is TRBD1 (6 bases). With 6 bases removed from V and 5 bases from J, the gap between germline ends came to 6 bases. Germline CDR1 reads MNHNS; CDR2 reads SASEGT. The CDR3 has 11 amino acids. In DNA form, the CDR3 reads TGTGCCAGCAGAGGGGGAGATACGCAGTATTTT. Translating gives CASRGGDTQYF.

J is TRBJ1-2 and V is TRBV7-2; TRBD1 matches at 9 bases. The V segment lost 5 bases and the J segment 7 bases; nucleotides outside the gene matches: 11. CDR1 and CDR2 (germline): SGHTA, FQGNSA. The CDR3 has 15 amino acids. The CDR3 nucleotides read TGTGCCAGCAGCCCGGACAGGGGAAGTGAAGCTGGCTACACCTTC. Translating it yields CASSPDRGSEAGYTF.

The chain carries TRBV7-3 and TRBJ1-1; TRBD1 might be the D (6 bases). This CDR3 is built from 15 residues. The germline gives CDR1 SGHTA, CDR2 FQGTGA. V was cut by 1 base and J by 5 bases, with 14 bases left in between. The CDR3 nucleotides read TGTGCCAGCAGCTTAAATAGGGGGGGCAGGACTGAAGCTTTCTTT. This translates into CASSLNRGGRTEAFF.

CDR3 in amino acids: CAWSTTVNNEQFF. The DNA of the CDR3 is TGTGCCTGGAGTACGACAGTTAACAATGAGCAGTTCTTC. This chain joins TRBV30 and TRBJ2-1, with D tentatively TRBD1 (5 bases). The CDR3 is made up of 13 amino acids. With 2 bases removed from V and 5 bases from J, the gap between germline ends came to 10 bases. Germline CDR1 is GTSNPN and CDR2 is SVGIG (reference sequence).

The V gene is TRBV2, the J gene TRBJ1-2; the D gene is possibly TRBD1 (6 bases). Germline loops: CDR1 SNHLY, CDR2 FYNNEI. This CDR3 comprises 14 residues. V lost 3 bases and J lost 0, with 8 bases in between. For the CDR3, the DNA is TGTGCCAGCAGTGATAACAGGGCTAACTATGGCTACACCTTC. It yields the protein CASSDNRANYGYTF. The full variable domain, rest sourced from reference TRBV2 and TRBJ1-2, is EPEVTQTPSHQVTQMGQEVILRCVPISNHLYFYWYRQILGQKVEFLVSFYNNEISEKSEIFDDQFSVERPDGSNFTLKIRSTKLEDSAMYFCASSDNRANYGYTFGSGTRLTVV.

J is TRBJ2-5 and V is TRBV18, with 8 positions matching TRBD1. The CDR3 totals 16 residues. V trimming: 6 bases; J trimming: 5 bases; junction bases outside the gene matches: 14. Germline assignment: CDR1 KGHSH and CDR2 LQKENI. The CDR3 nucleotides are TGTGCCAGCTCCCACGGGGCAGGGGGCATAGGCGAGACCCAGTACTTC. Its protein product is CASSHGAGGIGETQYF.

The chain combines TRBV25-1 with TRBJ1-2; 9 nucleotides match TRBD1. With V trimmed by 2 bases and J by 7 bases, 2 bases remained unmatched. From germline, CDR1 is MGHDK and CDR2 SYGVNS. The CDR3 covers 13 residues. CDR3 DNA: TGTGCCAGCAGTGAAGGGGACAGGGTTGGCTACACCTTC. It encodes CASSEGDRVGYTF.

The V call is TRBV5-1, the J call TRBJ2-5, with TRBD1 matching over 7 bases. Germline V CDR1 and CDR2: SGHRS, YFSETQ. The CDR3 totals 13 residues. Trimming removed 1 base from V and 6 bases from J; junction bases left unmatched: 3. CDR3 residues: CASSLNRGQTQYF. The CDR3 region has the DNA TGCGCCAGCAGCTTGAACAGGGGACAGACCCAGTACTTC.

Worth noting for this clone: A read error may produce the germline difference seen at one junction end. The rearrangement joins TRBV2 to TRBJ2-1; possible D gene TRBD2, 6 bases. The germline V gene has CDR1 SNHLY and CDR2 FYNNEI. This CDR3 has 16 amino acids. The CDR3 nucleotides read TGTGCCAGCAGGCAAAATAGCGGCTCTTCCTACAATGGGCAGTTCTTC. As protein: CASRQNSGSSYNGQFF.

The chain is built from TRBV19 and TRBJ2-1; 11 nucleotides align to TRBD1. With 6 bases clipped from V and 8 bases from J, the junction kept 6 bases outside the gene matches. Per germline, CDR1 LNHDA and CDR2 SQIVND (reference sequence). CDR3 length: 14 residues. The CDR3 sequence is CASRRGQGGDEQFF. The CDR3 nucleotides are TGTGCCAGTAGGCGGGGACAGGGGGGCGATGAGCAGTTCTTC.

The J gene is TRBJ1-2, the V gene TRBV6-6, with D hard to call. The CDR3 is 13 amino acids. The V gene's germline CDR1 is MNHNY and CDR2 SVGAGI (reference sequence). V gave up 4 bases and J gave up 4 bases, with 10 bases separating them. CDR3 amino acids: CASSSGEGYGYTF. As DNA, the CDR3 is TGTGCCAGCAGTTCCGGGGAAGGCTATGGCTACACCTTC.

This clone was seen just once. The chain is built from TRBV28 and TRBJ2-3; D ambiguous. The V end lost 6 bases, the J end lost 2 bases, and 12 bases lay between the germline ends. CDR3 length: 14 residues. CDR1 is MDHEN and CDR2 is SYDVKM in the germline V gene. The CDR3 sequence is CASSSTEPTDTQYF. CDR3 nucleotides: TGTGCCAGCAGCTCGACGGAGCCCACAGATACGCAGTATTTT.